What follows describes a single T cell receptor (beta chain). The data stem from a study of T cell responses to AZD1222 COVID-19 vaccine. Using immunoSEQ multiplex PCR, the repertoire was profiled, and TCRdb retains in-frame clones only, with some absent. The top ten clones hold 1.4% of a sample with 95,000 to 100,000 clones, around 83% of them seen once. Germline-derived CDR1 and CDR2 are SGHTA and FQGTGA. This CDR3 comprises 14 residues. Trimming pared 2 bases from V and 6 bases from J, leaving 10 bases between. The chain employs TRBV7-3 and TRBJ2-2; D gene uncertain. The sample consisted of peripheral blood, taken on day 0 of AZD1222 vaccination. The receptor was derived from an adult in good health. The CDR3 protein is CASSLLGSPGELFF. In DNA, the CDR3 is TGTGCCAGCAGCTTACTCGGTTCCCCCGGGGAGCTGTTTTTT. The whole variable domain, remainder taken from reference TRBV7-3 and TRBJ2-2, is GAGVSQTPSNKVTEKGKYVELRCDPISGHTALYWYRQSLGQGPEFLIYFQGTGAADDSGLPNDRFFAVRPEGSVSTLKIQRTERGDSAVYLCASSLLGSPGELFFGEGSRLTVL.